The present TCR beta chain was sequenced within a study of tumor and adjacent non-tumor tissue in lung cancer (dated by TCRdb to 2016 to 2019). A note on the overall study: Of the cohort, roughly 12 patients had adenocarcinoma, 2 had squamous cell carcinoma and 1 had small cell lung cancer. Ages among the approximately 15 patients ranged from roughly 31 to 85 years, there were around 10 men and 5 women, and disease was at TNM stage I to III. The study compared bulk TCRbeta repertoires from lung tumor tissue and matched distant non-tumor lung tissue of under 16 lung cancer patients. For each patient, one tumor sample and one normal lung sample were taken, giving under 35 paired specimens that underwent TCRbeta CDR3 sequencing. Sequencing produced roughly 130 million productive TCRbeta reads in total, an average of approximately 4 million reads per sample.

Libraries were built with multiplex PCR. The sample was run on an Illumina HiSeq 2500. Following protocols modified from ARM-PCR, the researchers constructed TCRbeta libraries through three rounds of nested PCR with primers (Table S4). Before sequencing, PCR products in the 200-500 bp range were cut out of the gel and cleaned up using the QIAquick gel extraction kit. The study's own analysis went as follows. Reads were cleaned using Trimmomatic, were merged into complete CDR3 sequences using FLASH, and were assigned to V(D)J germline segments using MiTCR. VDJtools was used to compute clonal diversity as the inverse Simpson's index. Productive reads were defined as in-frame sequences without a premature stop codon. TCRdb applied fastp at Q25 and MiXCR to the public reads, then kept only in-frame beta chains. Rows are combined by CDR3 protein, so each entry shows the most common genes and DNA. These V and J calls are TCRdb output, not the study's own analysis. The sample yields 89,000 or so distinct CDR3 sequences; around 65% were counted once. 15% of the sample is taken by the ten largest.

Study-wide conclusions, independent of this receptor: The top 100 clones accounted for a significantly larger cumulative portion of the repertoire in normal lung than in tumor tissue. Neither the sequencing platform nor unique molecular identifiers are mentioned in the methods. With only roughly 15 patients in the cohort, the authors noted that larger samples and more detailed clinical data are needed. Peripheral blood was not sequenced, so blood TCRbeta repertoires were not examined in the lung cancer patients of the study. Significantly higher TCR diversity was found in younger patients, and higher tumor TCR diversity was associated with shorter overall and disease-free survival. TCR diversity (inverse Simpson) was significantly higher in tumor than in normal lung tissue (roughly 390 vs 170, P = 0.0075, Mann-Whitney U test).

RNA was isolated from bulk, unsorted tissue, and RNA quality was assessed with a NanoDrop ND-1000 and an Agilent 2100. Donors were newly diagnosed lung cancer patients admitted for thoracic surgery in China between August and November 2014, without prior chemotherapy. Patients with previous radiotherapy or chemotherapy, or with another concurrent cancer, were excluded from the study. Surgical tissue pieces of roughly 1-2.2 cm3 were preserved in RNAlater solution and were kept at -80 degrees C until use. Notes on this clonotype: Its antigen remains unidentified. Mismatch with germline at one junction end may stem from a read error.

From the cysteine up to the phenylalanine, the CDR3 has a length of 17 residues. The DNA shown is the 51-base CDR3, in frame from base 1. Sequences MGHRA (CDR1) and YSYEKL (CDR2) are obtained from the germline V gene. The sequence derives from a man aged 65 to 85 with non-small cell lung cancer. Here the chain combines TRBV4-1 and TRBJ2-1; 9 junctional bases match TRBD2. The specimen was lung tumor tissue. The CDR3 region: CASIQARLAAAYIEQFF. The bases read TGCGCCAGCATCCAAGCCCGACTAGCGGCCGCCTACATTGAGCAGTTCTTC.